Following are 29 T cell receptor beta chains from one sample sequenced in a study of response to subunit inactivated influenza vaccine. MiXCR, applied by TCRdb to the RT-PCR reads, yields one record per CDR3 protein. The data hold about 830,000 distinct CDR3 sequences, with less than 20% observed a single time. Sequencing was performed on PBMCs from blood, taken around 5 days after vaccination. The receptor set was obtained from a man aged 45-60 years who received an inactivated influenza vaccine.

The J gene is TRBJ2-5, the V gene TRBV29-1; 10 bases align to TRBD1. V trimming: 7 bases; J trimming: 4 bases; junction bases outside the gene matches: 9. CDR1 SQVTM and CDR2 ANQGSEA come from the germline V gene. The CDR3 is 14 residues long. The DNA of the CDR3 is TGCAGCGCAAGGACAGGGGGATTTTCAGAGACCCAGTACTTC. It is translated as CSARTGGFSETQYF.

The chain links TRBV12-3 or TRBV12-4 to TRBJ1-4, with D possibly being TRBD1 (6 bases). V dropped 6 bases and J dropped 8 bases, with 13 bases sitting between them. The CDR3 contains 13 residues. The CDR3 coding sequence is TGTGCCAGCAGCGCCCGGGGGGGCGAAAAACTGTTTTTT. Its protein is CASSARGGEKLFF.

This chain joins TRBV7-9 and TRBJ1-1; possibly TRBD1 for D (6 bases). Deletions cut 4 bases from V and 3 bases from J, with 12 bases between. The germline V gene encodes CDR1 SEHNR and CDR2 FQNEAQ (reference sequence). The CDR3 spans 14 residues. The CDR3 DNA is TGTGCCAGCAGCTCGGCAGGGGAGGACACTGAAGCTTTCTTT. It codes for CASSSAGEDTEAFF.

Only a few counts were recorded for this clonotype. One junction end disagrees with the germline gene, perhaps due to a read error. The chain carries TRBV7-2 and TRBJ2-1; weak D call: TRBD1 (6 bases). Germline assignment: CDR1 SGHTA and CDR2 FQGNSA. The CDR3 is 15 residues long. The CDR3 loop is CASSLALNTRGGWIF. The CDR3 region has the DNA TGTGCCAGCAGCTTAGCGCTAAATACCCGAGGGGGTTGGATCTTC.

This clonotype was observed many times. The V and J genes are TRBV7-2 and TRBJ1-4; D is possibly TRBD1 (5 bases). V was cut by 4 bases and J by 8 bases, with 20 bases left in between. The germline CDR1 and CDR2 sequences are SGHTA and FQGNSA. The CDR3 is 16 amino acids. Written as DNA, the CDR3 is TGTGCCAGCAGCTCCGACGCGATAGGGGTTCGGGAAAAACTGTTTTTT. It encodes CASSSDAIGVREKLFF. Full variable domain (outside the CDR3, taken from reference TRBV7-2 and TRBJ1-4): GAGVSQSPSNKVTEKGKDVELRCDPISGHTALYWYRQSLGQGLEFLIYFQGNSAPDKSGLPSDRFSAERTGGSVSTLTIQRTQQEDSAVYLCASSSDAIGVREKLFFGSGTQLSVL.

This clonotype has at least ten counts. The CDR3 nucleotides read TGCGCCAGCAGCCAAGATCTAAGCCCGGGCACAGATACGCAGTATTTT. Its translation: CASSQDLSPGTDTQYF. The V gene is TRBV4-3, the J gene TRBJ2-3, with no clear D. The CDR3 loop spans 16 amino acids. Trimming cost V 0 bases and J 1 base, with 11 bases left between them. Germline values: CDR1 LGHNA, CDR2 YSLEER.

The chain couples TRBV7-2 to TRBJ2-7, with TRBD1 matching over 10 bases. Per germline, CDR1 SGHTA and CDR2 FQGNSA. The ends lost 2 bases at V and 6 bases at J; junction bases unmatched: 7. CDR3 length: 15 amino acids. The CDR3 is CASSLSVGQGIEQYF. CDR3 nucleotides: TGTGCCAGCAGCTTATCCGTGGGACAGGGGATCGAGCAGTACTTC. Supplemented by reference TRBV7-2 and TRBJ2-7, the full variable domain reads GAGVSQSPSNKVTEKGKDVELRCDPISGHTALYWYRQSLGQGLEFLIYFQGNSAPDKSGLPSDRFSAERTGGSVSTLTIQRTQQEDSAVYLCASSLSVGQGIEQYFGPGTRLTVT.

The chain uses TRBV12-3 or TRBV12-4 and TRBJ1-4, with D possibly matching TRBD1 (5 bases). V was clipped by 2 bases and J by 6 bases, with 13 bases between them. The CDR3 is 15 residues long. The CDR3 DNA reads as TGTGCCAGCAGTTTATATGGGGCGGTGGATGAAAAACTGTTTTTT. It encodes CASSLYGAVDEKLFF.

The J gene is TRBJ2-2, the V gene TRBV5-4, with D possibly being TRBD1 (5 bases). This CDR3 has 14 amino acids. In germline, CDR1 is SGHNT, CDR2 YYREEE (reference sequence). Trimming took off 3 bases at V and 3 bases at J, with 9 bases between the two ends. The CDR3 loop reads CASSSQVDTGELFF. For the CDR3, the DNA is TGTGCCAGCAGCTCACAGGTGGACACCGGGGAGCTGTTTTTT.

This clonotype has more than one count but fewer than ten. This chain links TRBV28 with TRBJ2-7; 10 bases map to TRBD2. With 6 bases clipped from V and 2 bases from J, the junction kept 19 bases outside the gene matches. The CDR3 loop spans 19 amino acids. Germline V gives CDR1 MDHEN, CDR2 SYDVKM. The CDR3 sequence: CASSILGGQRTSGPYEQYF. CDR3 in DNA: TGTGCCAGCAGCATACTGGGGGGACAGAGGACTAGCGGTCCCTACGAGCAGTACTTC.

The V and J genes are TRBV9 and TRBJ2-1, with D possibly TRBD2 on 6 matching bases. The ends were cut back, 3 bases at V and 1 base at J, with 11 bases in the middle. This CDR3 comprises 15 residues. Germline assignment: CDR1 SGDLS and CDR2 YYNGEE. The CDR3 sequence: CASSEQEGSYNEQFF. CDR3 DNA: TGTGCCAGCAGCGAGCAGGAGGGTTCCTACAATGAGCAGTTCTTC.

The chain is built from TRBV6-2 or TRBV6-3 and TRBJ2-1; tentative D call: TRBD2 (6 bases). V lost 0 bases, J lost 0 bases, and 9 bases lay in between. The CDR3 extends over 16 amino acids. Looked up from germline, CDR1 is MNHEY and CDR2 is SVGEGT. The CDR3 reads CASSYSEGGSYNEQFF. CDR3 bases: TGTGCCAGCAGTTACTCGGAGGGAGGCTCCTACAATGAGCAGTTCTTC.

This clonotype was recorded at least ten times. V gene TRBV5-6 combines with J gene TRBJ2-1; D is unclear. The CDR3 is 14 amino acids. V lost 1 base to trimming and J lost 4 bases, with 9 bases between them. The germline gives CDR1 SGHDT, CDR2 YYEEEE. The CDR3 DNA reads TGTGCCAGCAGCTTGCTCAGAGGATACAATGAGCAGTTCTTC. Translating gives CASSLLRGYNEQFF.

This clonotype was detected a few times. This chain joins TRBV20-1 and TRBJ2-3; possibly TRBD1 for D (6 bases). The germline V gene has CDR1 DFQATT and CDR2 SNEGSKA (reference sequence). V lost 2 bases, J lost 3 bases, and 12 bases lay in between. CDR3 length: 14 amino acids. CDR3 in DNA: TGCAGTGCTAGATCGAGGGGACAAACAGATACGCAGTATTTT. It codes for CSARSRGQTDTQYF.

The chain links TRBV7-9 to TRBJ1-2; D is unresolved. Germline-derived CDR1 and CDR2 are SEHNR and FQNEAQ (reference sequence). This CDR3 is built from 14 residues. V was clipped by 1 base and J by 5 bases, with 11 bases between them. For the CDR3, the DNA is TGTGCCAGCAGCTTAGTGGCCCTCGGTTATGGCTACACCTTC. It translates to CASSLVALGYGYTF.

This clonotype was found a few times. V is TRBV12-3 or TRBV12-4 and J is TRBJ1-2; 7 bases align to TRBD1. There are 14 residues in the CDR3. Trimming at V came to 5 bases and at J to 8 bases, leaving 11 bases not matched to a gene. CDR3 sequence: CASSIRNRGAGYTF. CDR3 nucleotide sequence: TGTGCCAGCAGTATCCGAAACAGGGGTGCGGGCTACACCTTC.

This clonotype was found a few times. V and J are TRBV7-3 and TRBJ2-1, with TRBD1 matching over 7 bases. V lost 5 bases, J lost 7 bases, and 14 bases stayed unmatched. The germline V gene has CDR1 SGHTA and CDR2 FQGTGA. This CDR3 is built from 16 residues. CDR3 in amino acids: CASSLARGGEGNEQFF. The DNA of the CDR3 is TGTGCCAGCAGCCTCGCACGAGGGGGCGAAGGGAATGAGCAGTTCTTC.

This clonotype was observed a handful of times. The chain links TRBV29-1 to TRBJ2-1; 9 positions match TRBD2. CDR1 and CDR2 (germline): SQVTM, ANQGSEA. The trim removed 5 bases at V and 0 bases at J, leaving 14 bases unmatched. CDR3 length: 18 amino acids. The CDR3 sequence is CSVFHIPGLADSYNEQFF. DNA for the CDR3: TGCAGCGTTTTCCATATACCGGGACTAGCAGACTCCTACAATGAGCAGTTCTTC.

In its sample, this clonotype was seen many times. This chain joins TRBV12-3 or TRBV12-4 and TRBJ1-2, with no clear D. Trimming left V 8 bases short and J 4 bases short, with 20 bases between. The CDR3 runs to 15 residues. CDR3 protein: CASGREMGIGYGYTF. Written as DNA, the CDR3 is TGTGCCAGCGGTCGGGAGATGGGAATTGGCTATGGCTACACCTTC.

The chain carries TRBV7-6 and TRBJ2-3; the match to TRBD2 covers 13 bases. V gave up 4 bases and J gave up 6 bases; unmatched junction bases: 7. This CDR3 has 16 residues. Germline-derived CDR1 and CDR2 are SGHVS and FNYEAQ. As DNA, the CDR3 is TGTGCCAGCAGCTCGACACTAGCGGGAGGGTCTGATACGCAGTATTTT. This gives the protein CASSSTLAGGSDTQYF.

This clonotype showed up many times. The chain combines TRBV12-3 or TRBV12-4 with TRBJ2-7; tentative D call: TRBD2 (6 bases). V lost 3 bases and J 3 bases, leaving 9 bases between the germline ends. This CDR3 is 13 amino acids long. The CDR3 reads CASSFIGGYEQYF. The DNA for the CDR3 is TGTGCCAGCAGTTTTATCGGGGGCTACGAGCAGTACTTC.

This CDR3 reads CSAYKLAGAYEQYF. CDR3 sequence (DNA): TGCAGTGCTTATAAGTTAGCGGGGGCCTACGAGCAGTACTTC. The V gene is TRBV20-1, the J gene TRBJ2-7; 9 positions match TRBD2. Trimming cost V 5 bases and J 2 bases; bases outside gene matches: 7. The CDR3 runs to 14 residues. The V gene's germline CDR1 is DFQATT and CDR2 SNEGSKA (reference sequence).

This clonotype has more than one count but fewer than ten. In DNA form, the CDR3 reads TGTGCCAGCAGCCCGGGACCCGCCAGAGAGACCCAGTACTTC. This translates into CASSPGPARETQYF. This chain uses TRBV7-8 with TRBJ2-5; perhaps D is TRBD1 or TRBD2 (5 bases each). The CDR3 is 14 amino acids. V was pared by 5 bases and J by 4 bases, with 14 bases between. CDR1 is SGHVS and CDR2 is FQNEAQ in the germline V gene. Combining the CDR3 with reference TRBV7-8 and TRBJ2-5 gives the whole variable domain GAGVSQSPRYKVAKRGQDVALRCDPISGHVSLFWYQQALGQGPEFLTYFQNEAQLDKSGLPSDRFFAERPEGSVSTLKIQRTQQEDSAVYLCASSPGPARETQYFGPGTRLLVL.

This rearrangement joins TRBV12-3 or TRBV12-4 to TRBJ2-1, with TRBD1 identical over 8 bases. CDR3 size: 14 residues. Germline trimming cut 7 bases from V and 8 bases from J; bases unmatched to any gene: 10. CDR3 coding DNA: TGTGCCAGCACTATGACAGGGGCTGGCGATGAGCAGTTCTTC. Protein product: CASTMTGAGDEQFF.

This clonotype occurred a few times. The CDR3 bases are TGCGCCAGCAGCCAAGACCAGTACACCGGGGAGCTGTTTTTT. It is translated as CASSQDQYTGELFF. The rearrangement uses TRBV4-1 and TRBJ2-2; the D is unclear. V lost 0 bases and J 3 bases, leaving 5 bases between the germline ends. CDR1 and CDR2 (germline): MGHRA, YSYEKL. This CDR3 is built from 14 residues.

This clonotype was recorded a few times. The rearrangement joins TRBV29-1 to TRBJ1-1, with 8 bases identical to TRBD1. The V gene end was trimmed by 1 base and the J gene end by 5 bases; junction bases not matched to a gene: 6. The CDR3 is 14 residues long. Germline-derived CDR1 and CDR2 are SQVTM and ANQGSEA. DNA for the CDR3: TGCAGCGTTGAAGGGGGAACAGGGGGAACTGAAGCTTTCTTT. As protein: CSVEGGTGGTEAFF. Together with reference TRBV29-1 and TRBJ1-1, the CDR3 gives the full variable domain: SAVISQKPSRDICQRGTSLTIQCQVDSQVTMMFWYRQQPGQSLTLIATANQGSEATYESGFVIDKFPISRPNLTFSTLTVSNMSPEDSSIYLCSVEGGTGGTEAFFGQGTRLTVV.

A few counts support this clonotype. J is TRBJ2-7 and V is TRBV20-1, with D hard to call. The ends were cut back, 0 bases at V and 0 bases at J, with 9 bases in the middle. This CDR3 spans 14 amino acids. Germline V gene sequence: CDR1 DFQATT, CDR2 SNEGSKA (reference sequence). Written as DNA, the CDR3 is TGCAGTGCTAGAGATAGGAGCGCCTCCTACGAGCAGTACTTC. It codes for CSARDRSASYEQYF.

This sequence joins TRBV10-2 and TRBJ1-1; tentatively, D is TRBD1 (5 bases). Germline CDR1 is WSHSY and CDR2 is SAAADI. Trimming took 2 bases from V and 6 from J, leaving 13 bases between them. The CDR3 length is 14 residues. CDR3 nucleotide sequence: TGCGCCAGCAGTGAGCCCTGGGGGGAGGCTGAAGCTTTCTTT. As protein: CASSEPWGEAEAFF.

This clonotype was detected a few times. CDR3 in amino acids: CASSQRGVLAKNIQYF. The CDR3 region has the DNA TGTGCCAGCAGCCAACGAGGGGTCCTAGCCAAAAACATTCAGTACTTC. The V gene is TRBV7-2, the J gene TRBJ2-4; either TRBD1 or TRBD2 may fit D (5 bases each). The CDR3 loop spans 16 amino acids. CDR1 and CDR2 from the germline V gene are SGHTA and FQGNSA. Trimming left V 5 bases short and J 0 bases short, with 14 bases between. The full variable domain, its missing parts supplied by reference TRBV7-2 and TRBJ2-4, is GAGVSQSPSNKVTEKGKDVELRCDPISGHTALYWYRQSLGQGLEFLIYFQGNSAPDKSGLPSDRFSAERTGGSVSTLTIQRTQQEDSAVYLCASSQRGVLAKNIQYFGAGTRLSVL.